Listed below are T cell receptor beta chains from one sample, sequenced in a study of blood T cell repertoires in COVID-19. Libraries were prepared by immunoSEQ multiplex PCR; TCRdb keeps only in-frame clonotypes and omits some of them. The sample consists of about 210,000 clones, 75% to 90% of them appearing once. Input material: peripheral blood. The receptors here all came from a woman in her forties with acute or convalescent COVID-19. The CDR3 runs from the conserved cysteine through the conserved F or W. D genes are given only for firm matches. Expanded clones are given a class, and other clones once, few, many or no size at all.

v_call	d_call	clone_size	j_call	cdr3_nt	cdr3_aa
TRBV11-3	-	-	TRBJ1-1	TGTGCCAGCAGCTTCGCTTTAGACACTGAAGCTTTCTTT	CASSFALDTEAFF
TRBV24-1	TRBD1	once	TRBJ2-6	TGTGCCACCAGTGATCACGGGACAGCAAGGGCCAACGTCCTGACTTTC	CATSDHGTARANVLTF
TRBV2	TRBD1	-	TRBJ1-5	TGTGCCAGCAGTGAAGCTTGGGGGACAGGACGTCAGCCCCAGCATTTT	CASSEAWGTGRQPQHF
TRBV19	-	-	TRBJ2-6	TGTGCCAGTAGTGTTAGGACAGACAACGTCCTGACTTTC	CASSVRTDNVLTF
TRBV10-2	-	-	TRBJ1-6	TGCGCCAGCAGGGGGGACACCTCCTATAATTCACCCCTCCACTTT	CASRGDTSYNSPLHF
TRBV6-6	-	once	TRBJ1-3	TGTGCCAGCGTTCCCTTCTCTGGAAACACCATATATTTT	CASVPFSGNTIYF
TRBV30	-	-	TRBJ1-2	TGTGCCTGGAGTGTCGGGGGGCGCGGGGGCTACACCTTC	CAWSVGGRGGYTF
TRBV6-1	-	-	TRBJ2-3	TGTGCCAGCAGTGAAAGTCTGAGGGCAGATACGCAGTATTTT	CASSESLRADTQYF
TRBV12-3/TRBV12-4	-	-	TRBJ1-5	TGTGCCAGCAGTTTAGGGGAGAGGGCCCAGCATTTT	CASSLGERAQHF
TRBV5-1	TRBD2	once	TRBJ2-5	TGCGCCAGCACCCCTAGCGGACGGGGAGAGACCCAGTACTTC	CASTPSGRGETQYF
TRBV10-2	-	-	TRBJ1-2	TGCGCCAGCAGTGAGTCGTTCAGGTTCTATGGCTACACCTTC	CASSESFRFYGYTF
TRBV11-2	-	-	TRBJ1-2	TGTGCCAGCAGCTTACAAACAGGGACTAACTATGGCTACACCTTC	CASSLQTGTNYGYTF
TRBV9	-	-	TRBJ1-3	TGTGCCAGCAGCGTAGGAACAATCTCTGGAAACACCATATATTTT	CASSVGTISGNTIYF
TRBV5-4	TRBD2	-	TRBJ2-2	TGTGCCAGCAGTCCGACCGGGACTAGCGGACCTACCGGGGAGCTGTTTTTT	CASSPTGTSGPTGELFF
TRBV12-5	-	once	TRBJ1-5	TGTGCTAGTGGTTTGGTAAGAGCGCAAAGGTCCGATCAGCCCCAGCATTTT	CASGLVRAQRSDQPQHF
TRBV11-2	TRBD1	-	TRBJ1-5	TGTGCCAGCAGCTACAGACAGGGTACACCCCAGCATTTT	CASSYRQGTPQHF
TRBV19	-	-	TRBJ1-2	TGTGCCAGTAGTATACCCGGGGATGGCTACACCTTC	CASSIPGDGYTF
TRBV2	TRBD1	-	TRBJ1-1	TGTGCCAGCAGGCAGGGGGATGCTTTCTTT	CASRQGDAFF
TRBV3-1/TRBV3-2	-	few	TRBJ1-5	TGTGCCAGCAGCCAAGATCTAACTCAGCCCCAGCATTTT	CASSQDLTQPQHF
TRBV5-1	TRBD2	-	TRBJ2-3	TGCGCCAGCAGCTTGGTGGGACTAGCGGCAAGAGATACGCAGTATTTT	CASSLVGLAARDTQYF
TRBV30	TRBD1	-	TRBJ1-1	TGTGCCTGGAGTCCTGGACAGGGGGGCACTGAAGCTTTCTTT	CAWSPGQGGTEAFF
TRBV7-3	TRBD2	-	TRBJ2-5	TGTGCCAGCAGCCGAGCGGGGGGACAAGAGACCCAGTACTTC	CASSRAGGQETQYF
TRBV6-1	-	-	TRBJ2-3	TGTGCCAGCAGTGAAGGACTCCGGGACACAAGCACAGATACGCAGTATTTT	CASSEGLRDTSTDTQYF
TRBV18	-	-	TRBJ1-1	TGTGCCAGCTCACCCGGGACAAAGGGGACTGAAGCTTTCTTT	CASSPGTKGTEAFF
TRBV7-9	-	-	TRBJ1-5	TGTGCCAGCAGCTTACAGGGAGGGTGGGAGCCCCAGCATTTT	CASSLQGGWEPQHF
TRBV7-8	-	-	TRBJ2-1	TGTGCCAGCAGCTTGATTTGGGCTGTCGGGGTCTACAATGAGCAGTTCTTC	CASSLIWAVGVYNEQFF
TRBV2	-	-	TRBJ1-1	TGTGCCACCCGCACAGGGTTTGTGGGAATGAACACTGAAGCTTTCTTT	CATRTGFVGMNTEAFF
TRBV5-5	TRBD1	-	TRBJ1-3	TGTGCCAGCAGCCCGGGACAGGGGACCTCTGGAAACACCATATATTTT	CASSPGQGTSGNTIYF
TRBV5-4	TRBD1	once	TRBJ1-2	TGTGCCAGCAGCTTTCCGGGACAGGGAATTTACTATGGCTACACCTTC	CASSFPGQGIYYGYTF
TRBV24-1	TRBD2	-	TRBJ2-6	TGTGCCACCAGTGACGGACTTGGGAGCGGGGGCTCTGGGGCCAACGTCCTGACTTTC	CATSDGLGSGGSGANVLTF
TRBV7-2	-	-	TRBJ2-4	TGTGCCAGCAGCGTAGGGGGTCGGGGTTTCAAAAACATTCAGTACTTC	CASSVGGRGFKNIQYF
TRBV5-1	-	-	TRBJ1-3	TGCGCCAGCAGCTTGGAGGGGGAGCCCGGAAACACCATATATTTT	CASSLEGEPGNTIYF
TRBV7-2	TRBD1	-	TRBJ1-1	TGTGCCAGCAGCTTTAAGGGGACAGGAGGTGAAGCTTTCTTT	CASSFKGTGGEAFF
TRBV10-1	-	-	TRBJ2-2	TGCGCCAGCAGTGACACCCGGGGCACCGGGGAGCTGTTTTTT	CASSDTRGTGELFF
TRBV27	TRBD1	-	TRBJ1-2	TGTGCCAGCAGTTTAGAAGGGACAGGGGGCTATGGCTACACCTTC	CASSLEGTGGYGYTF
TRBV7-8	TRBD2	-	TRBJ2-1	TGTGCCAGCAGCGTTAGCGGGGGCCCTTCACTACAGTTCTTC	CASSVSGGPSLQFF
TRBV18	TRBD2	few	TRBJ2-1	TGTGCCAGCTCACCCGGACTAGCGGGGGCCAGAGGGAATGAGCAGTTCTTC	CASSPGLAGARGNEQFF
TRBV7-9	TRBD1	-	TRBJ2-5	TGTGCCAGCAGCTGGGGACAGGGGGCCCGAGAGACCCAGTACTTC	CASSWGQGARETQYF
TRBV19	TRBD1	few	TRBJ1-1	TGTGCCAGTAGTATAGAAAACAGGGGATTTGAAGCTTTCTTT	CASSIENRGFEAFF
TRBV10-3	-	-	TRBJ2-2	TGTGCCATCACTAAAGCTAACACCGGGGAGCTGTTTTTT	CAITKANTGELFF
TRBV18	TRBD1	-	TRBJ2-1	TGTGCCAGCTCACCACGCCCCCGGACAGGGGTCTACAATGAGCAGTTCTTC	CASSPRPRTGVYNEQFF
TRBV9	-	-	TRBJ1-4	TGTGCCAGCAGCCGTCGAGATGAAAAACTGTTTTTT	CASSRRDEKLFF
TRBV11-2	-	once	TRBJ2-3	TGTGCCAGCAGCTTACGGGGGATGCTCCCCGATACGCAGTATTTT	CASSLRGMLPDTQYF
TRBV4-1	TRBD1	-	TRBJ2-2	TGCGCCAGCAGCGGCAGGGGGCAGACCGGGGAGCTGTTTTTT	CASSGRGQTGELFF
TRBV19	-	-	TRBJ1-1	TGTGCCAGTATCGAGGACAGAGCCCGGGCTGAAGCTTTCTTT	CASIEDRARAEAFF
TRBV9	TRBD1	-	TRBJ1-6	TGTGCCAGCAGCTCGAGACAGGGAGGCTCACCCCTCCACTTT	CASSSRQGGSPLHF
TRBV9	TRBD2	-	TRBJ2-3	TGTGCCAGCAGCGTAGAACTAGCGGGGAGCACAGATACGCAGTATTTT	CASSVELAGSTDTQYF
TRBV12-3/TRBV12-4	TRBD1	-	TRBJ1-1	TGTGCCAGCAGGAGAGGGACAGGGCTTGAAGCTTTCTTT	CASRRGTGLEAFF
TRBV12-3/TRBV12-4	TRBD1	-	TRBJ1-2	TGTGCCAGCCGACAGGGTACGAAAGACACCTTC	CASRQGTKDTF
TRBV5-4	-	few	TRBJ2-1	TGTGCCAGCAGTTTTTTCGATCTATACAATGAGCAGTTCTTC	CASSFFDLYNEQFF
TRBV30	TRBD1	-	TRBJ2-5	TGTGCCTGGAGTGTAAGGCAGGGGGAAGAGACCCAGTACTTC	CAWSVRQGEETQYF
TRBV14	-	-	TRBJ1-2	TGTGCCAGCAGCCAAGGACAGATCTATGGCTACACCTTC	CASSQGQIYGYTF
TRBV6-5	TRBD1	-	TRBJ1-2	TGTGCCAGCAGGAGGACAGGGGTGAGGATTGGCTACACCTTC	CASRRTGVRIGYTF
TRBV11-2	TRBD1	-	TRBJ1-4	TGTGCCAGCAGCTCCCCAAGACAGGGCGTTGCAACTAATGAAAAACTGTTTTTT	CASSSPRQGVATNEKLFF
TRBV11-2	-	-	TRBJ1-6	TGTGCCAGCAGCTCAAGTGTGGTAGTTCCTTCACCCCTCCACTTT	CASSSSVVVPSPLHF